This T cell receptor (beta chain) came from a study of blood T cells in healthy people across ages. Primers used in a second PCR of roughly 7 to 11 cycles were a sample-barcoded 5' primer and a J-beta primer mix. A single record per CDR3 protein comes from TCRdb applying MiXCR to the 5' RACE reads. Found here are some 930,000 distinct CDR3 sequences, roughly 29% of them singletons; the top ten hold about 9.4%. This clonotype was found a few times. Germline values: CDR1 DFQATT, CDR2 SNEGSKA (reference sequence). V gave up 4 bases and J gave up 6 bases, with 12 bases separating them. This CDR3 contains 12 residues. These data are also associated with another study on T cells of mothers and their children. That study reports: Every mother produced more than 10 million TCR beta CDR3 reads, whereas every child provided several million.

The rearrangement links TRBV20-1 to TRBJ1-2; possible D gene TRBD1, 5 bases. This TCR came from a woman in her 40s in good health. Sequencing input: blood. CDR3 in DNA: TGCAGTGCTACAAGAGGGACGGATGGCTACACCTTC. Encoded protein: CSATRGTDGYTF.